The present entry profiles one TCR beta chain with its context. This clone appeared once. The target of this receptor is not known. The input lacks base qualities; no much larger clone sits a single base away. Each collaborating institution followed its own protocols to collect whole blood in K2EDTA tubes. For TCRbeta analysis, collaborators shipped samples as frozen whole blood, isolated PBMCs, or DNA extracted from either of those sample types. This sample was included in a study of blood T cell repertoires in COVID-19 (dated by TCRdb to the early 2020s). General notes on the study: Samples from collaborators originated in the United States, Italy and Spain and spanned both the acute and convalescent phases of COVID-19. The material from the prospective study consisted of cDNA or gDNA derived from T cells, B-cell-depleted T cells, or PBMCs. The dataset comprised deeply sampled blood TCRbeta repertoires from subjects exposed to, actively infected with, or recovered from COVID-19. The repertoires were released in a freely available public database meant as a resource for research on the immune response to SARS-CoV-2. Samples were obtained from the ongoing ImmuneRACE study (first 160 participants) and from over a thousand subjects provided by 6 global collaborators. Nearly every sample came with metadata listing a de-identified subject ID, COVID-19 status, age in years and sex. Where available, HLA class I and class II types were taken from metadata supplied by the sample provider and were not determined by assay-based typing.

The research as a whole found: Clinical and demographic metadata were provided uncurated, with the amount varying by source and participant.

From cysteine to phenylalanine, the CDR3 is 14 amino acids long. CDR3 DNA only is kept here, 42 bases in frame from base 1. From the germline V gene, CDR1 is MDHEN and CDR2 is SYDVKM. V gives up 6 bases and J gives up 9 bases, and the segment between their germline ends measures 20 bases. The immunoSEQ Assay, a bias-controlled multiplex PCR, was used to amplify TCRbeta CDR3 regions from genomic DNA. For the original study's pipeline: The number of nucleated cells in each sample was estimated by amplification of reference gene primers within the assay. Sequence reads were collapsed and filtered to measure the absolute abundance of every unique TCRbeta CDR3 rearrangement. For each sample, productive Simpson clonality was calculated as the square root of Simpson's diversity index over productive rearrangements. The table comes from immuneACCESS by way of TCRdb, which keeps in-frame sequences with V and J called. Part of the clones is missing from these tables; in studies checked, under half for an unresolved V gene and the rest for unknown reasons. Clone size and the V and J calls come from that table; the DNA yielded D and trimming. This sample gives about 98,000 clones in total; 86% of them show up just once. The ten largest clonotypes hold about a tenth of the sample.

This clonotype was sampled from a man aged 45 to 65 with acute or convalescent COVID-19. The rearrangement joined TRBV28 to TRBJ2-5; the D segment could be TRBD2, given 5 matching bases. The sample taken for sequencing was peripheral blood. The DNA sequence is given as TGTGCCAGCAGAGCCAGACAACCGAAGGAGGCCCAGTACTTC. Its translation is CASRARQPKEAQYF.